The text below deals with one TCR beta chain. The antigen is unknown. TCRbeta library construction was performed incorporating unique molecular identifiers. TCRdb re-derived calls from the PCR reads in MiXCR, one entry per CDR3 protein. The table lists about 340,000 distinct CDR3 sequences, about a sixth of them singletons, with about 41% in the top ten. Germline V gene data show CDR1 as SGHVS and CDR2 as FQNEAQ. Trimming stripped 1 base from V and 10 bases from J, with 10 bases between. CDR3 length: 12 residues. The data originate from a study of T-cell reconstitution after alpha-beta-depleted transplantation in children. Points from the study as a whole: The main origin of T-cell counts and diversity one year after transplant was newly produced T cells. Surviving recipient cells, namely T cells and thymic progenitors, were the source of high day-60 TCRbeta diversity in some patients. Several hundred expanded graft clones reportedly were the source of alpha-beta T cells about two months after transplant.

This TCR was sampled from a male patient between 2 and 15 years old who had a stem cell transplant for acute lymphoblastic leukemia, so the T cells may come from the graft donor. The gene calls are TRBV7-8 and TRBJ2-5, with unresolved D. Sequenced here: PBMCs, mostly from graft donor cells, sampled 360 days after TCRalphabeta/CD19-depleted stem cell transplant. The CDR3 nucleotides read TGTGCCAGCAGCTTAGTTCCCGGCCGCCAGTACTTC. Translation: CASSLVPGRQYF.